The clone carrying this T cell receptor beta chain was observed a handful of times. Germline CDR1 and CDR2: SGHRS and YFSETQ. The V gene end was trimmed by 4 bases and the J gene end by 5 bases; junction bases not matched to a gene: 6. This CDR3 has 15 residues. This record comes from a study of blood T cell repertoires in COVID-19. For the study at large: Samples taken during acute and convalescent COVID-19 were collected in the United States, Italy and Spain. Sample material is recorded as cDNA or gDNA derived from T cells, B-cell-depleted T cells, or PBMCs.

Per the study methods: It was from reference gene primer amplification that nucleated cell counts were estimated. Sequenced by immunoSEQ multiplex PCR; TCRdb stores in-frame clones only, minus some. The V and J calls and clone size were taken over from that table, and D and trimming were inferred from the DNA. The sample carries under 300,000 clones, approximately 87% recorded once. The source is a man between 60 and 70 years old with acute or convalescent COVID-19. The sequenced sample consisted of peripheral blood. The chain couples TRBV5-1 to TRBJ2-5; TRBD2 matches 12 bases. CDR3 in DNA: TGCGCCAGCAGCCCCGGACTAGCGGGAATGGAGACCCAGTACTTC. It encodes CASSPGLAGMETQYF.